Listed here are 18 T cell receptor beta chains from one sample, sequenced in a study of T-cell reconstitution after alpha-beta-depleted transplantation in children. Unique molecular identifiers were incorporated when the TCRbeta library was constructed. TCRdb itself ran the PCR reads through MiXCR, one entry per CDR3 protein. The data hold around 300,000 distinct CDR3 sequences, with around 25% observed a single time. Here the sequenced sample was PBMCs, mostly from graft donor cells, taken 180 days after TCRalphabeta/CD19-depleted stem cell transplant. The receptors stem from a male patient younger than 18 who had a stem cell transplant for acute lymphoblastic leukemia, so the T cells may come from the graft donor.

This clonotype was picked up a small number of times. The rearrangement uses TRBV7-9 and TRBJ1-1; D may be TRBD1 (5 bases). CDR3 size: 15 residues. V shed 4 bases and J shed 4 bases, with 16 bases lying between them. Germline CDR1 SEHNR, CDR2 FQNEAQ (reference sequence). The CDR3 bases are TGTGCCAGCAGCTCGCCTCAGGGAAGGGGCACTGAAGCTTTCTTT. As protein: CASSSPQGRGTEAFF.

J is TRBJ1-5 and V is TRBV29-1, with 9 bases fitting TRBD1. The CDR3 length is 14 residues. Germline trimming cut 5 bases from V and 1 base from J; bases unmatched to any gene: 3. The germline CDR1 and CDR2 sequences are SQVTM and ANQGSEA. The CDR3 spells CSVKDRGSNQPQHF. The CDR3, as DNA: TGCAGCGTTAAGGACAGGGGAAGCAATCAGCCCCAGCATTTT.

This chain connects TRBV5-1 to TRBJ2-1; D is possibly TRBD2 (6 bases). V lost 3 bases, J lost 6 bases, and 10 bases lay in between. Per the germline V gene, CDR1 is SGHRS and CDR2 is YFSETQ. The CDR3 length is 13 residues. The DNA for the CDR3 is TGCGCCAGCAGCTCGACTAGGGGCAATGAGCAGTTCTTC. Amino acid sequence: CASSSTRGNEQFF.

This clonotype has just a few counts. As DNA, the CDR3 is TGCAGCGTTGAGCAGGTTTATGGCTACACCTTC. The encoded protein is CSVEQVYGYTF. J is TRBJ1-2 and V is TRBV29-1; D call uncertain. The germline CDR1 and CDR2 sequences are SQVTM and ANQGSEA. CDR3 length: 11 residues. The V and J ends lost 3 bases and 5 bases respectively, with 7 bases between them.

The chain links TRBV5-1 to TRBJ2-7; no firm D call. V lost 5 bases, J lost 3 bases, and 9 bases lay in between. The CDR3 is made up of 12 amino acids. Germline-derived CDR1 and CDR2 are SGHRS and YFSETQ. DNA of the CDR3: TGCGCCAGCAGTAGGGTCGACTACGAGCAGTACTTC. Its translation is CASSRVDYEQYF.

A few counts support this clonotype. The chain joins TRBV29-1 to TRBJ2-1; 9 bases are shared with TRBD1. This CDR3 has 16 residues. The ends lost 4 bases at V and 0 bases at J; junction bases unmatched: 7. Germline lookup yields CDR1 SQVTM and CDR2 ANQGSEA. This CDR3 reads CSVVRWGQGSYNEQFF. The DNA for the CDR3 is TGCAGCGTTGTGCGTTGGGGACAGGGCTCCTACAATGAGCAGTTCTTC.

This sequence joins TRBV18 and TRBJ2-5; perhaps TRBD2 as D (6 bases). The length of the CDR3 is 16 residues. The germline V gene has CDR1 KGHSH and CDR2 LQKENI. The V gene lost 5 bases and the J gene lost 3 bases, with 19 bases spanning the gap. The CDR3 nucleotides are TGTGCCAGCTCAAATTGGGGCGGGATCTCGAAAGAGACCCAGTACTTC. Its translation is CASSNWGGISKETQYF.

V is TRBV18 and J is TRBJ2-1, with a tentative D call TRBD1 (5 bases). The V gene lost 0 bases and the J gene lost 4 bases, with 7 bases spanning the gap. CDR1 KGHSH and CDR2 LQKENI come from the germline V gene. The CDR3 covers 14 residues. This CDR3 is CASSPPRTYNEQFF. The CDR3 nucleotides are TGTGCCAGCTCACCACCGAGGACATACAATGAGCAGTTCTTC.

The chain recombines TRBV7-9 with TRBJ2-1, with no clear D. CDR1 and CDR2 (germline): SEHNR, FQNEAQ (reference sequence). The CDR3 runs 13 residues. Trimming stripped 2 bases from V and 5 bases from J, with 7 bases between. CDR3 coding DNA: TGTGCCAGCAGCTTACTTTTAAACAATGAGCAGTTCTTC. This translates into CASSLLLNNEQFF.

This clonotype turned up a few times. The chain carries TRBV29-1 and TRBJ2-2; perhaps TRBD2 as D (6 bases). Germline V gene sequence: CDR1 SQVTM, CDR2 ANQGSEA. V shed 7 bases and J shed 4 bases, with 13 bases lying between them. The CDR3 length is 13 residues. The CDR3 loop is CSGLGGVTGELFF. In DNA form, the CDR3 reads TGCAGCGGCCTCGGGGGTGTCACCGGGGAGCTGTTTTTT.

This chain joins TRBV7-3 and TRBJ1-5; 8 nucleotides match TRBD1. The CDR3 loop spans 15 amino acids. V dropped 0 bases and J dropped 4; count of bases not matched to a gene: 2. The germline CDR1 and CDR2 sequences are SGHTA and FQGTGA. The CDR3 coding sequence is TGTGCCAGCAGCTTAACGGGACAGGCTAATCAGCCCCAGCATTTT. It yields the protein CASSLTGQANQPQHF. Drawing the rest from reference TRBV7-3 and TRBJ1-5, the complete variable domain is GAGVSQTPSNKVTEKGKYVELRCDPISGHTALYWYRQSLGQGPEFLIYFQGTGAADDSGLPNDRFFAVRPEGSVSTLKIQRTERGDSAVYLCASSLTGQANQPQHFGDGTRLSIL.

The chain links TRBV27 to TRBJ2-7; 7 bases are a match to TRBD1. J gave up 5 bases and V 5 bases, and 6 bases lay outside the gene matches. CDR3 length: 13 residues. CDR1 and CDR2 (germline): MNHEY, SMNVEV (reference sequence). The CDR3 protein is CASSDLQGNEQYF. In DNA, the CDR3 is TGTGCCAGCAGTGACCTACAGGGGAACGAGCAGTACTTC.

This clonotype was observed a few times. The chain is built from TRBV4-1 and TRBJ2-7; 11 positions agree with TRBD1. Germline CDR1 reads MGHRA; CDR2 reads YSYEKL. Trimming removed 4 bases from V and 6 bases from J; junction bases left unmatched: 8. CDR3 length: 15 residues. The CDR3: CASSLQGQGGFEQYF. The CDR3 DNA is TGCGCCAGCAGCCTTCAGGGACAGGGGGGATTCGAGCAGTACTTC.

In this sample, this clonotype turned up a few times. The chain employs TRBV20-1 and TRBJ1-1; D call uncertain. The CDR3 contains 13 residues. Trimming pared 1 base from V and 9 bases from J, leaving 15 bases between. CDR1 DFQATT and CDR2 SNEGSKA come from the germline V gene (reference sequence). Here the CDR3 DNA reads TGCAGTGCTAGAGTCCATTCCCAGAGCCAAGCTTTCTTT. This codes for CSARVHSQSQAFF.

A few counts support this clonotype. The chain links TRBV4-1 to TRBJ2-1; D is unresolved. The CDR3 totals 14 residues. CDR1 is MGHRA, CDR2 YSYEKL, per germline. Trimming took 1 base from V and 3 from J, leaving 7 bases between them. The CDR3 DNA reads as TGCGCCAGCAGCCAAGTGTTTTTCTACAATGAGCAGTTCTTC. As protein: CASSQVFFYNEQFF.

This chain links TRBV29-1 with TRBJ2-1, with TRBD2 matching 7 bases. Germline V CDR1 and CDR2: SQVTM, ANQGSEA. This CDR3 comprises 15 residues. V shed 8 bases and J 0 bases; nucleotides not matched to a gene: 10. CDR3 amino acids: CSSFSRGSSYNEQFF. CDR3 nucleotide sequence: TGCAGCTCCTTTTCGCGGGGGAGCTCCTACAATGAGCAGTTCTTC.

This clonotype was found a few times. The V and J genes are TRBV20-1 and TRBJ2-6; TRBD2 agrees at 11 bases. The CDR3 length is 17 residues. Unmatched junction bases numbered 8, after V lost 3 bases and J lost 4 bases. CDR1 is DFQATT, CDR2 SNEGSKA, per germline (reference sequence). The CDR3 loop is CSARSTSGSSGANVLTF. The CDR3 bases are TGCAGTGCTAGGAGTACTAGCGGGAGCTCCGGGGCCAACGTCCTGACTTTC.

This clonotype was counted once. The CDR3 DNA reads TGTGCCACCAGTGATCGGGTCTCTAGCGGACCCAATGAGCAGTTCTTC. Amino acid sequence: CATSDRVSSGPNEQFF. The gene calls are TRBV24-1 and TRBJ2-1, with 7 bases lining up with TRBD2. The CDR3 sequence is 16 residues long. The germline CDR1 and CDR2 sequences are KGHDR and SFDVKD. V dropped 3 bases and J dropped 6; count of bases not matched to a gene: 10.